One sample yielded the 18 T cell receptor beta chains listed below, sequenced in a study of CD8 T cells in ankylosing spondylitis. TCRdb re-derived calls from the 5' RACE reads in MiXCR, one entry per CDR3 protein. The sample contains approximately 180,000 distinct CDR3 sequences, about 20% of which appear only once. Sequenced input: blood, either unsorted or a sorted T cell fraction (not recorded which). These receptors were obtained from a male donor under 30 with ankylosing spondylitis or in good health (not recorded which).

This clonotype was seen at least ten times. The CDR3, as DNA: TGTGCCTTCTCCGGGACAGGGTCCTACGAGCAGTACGTC. Translating gives CAFSGTGSYEQYV. J is TRBJ2-7 and V is TRBV30; the match to TRBD1 covers 9 bases. From germline, CDR1 is GTSNPN and CDR2 SVGIG (reference sequence). This CDR3 region has 13 residues. V was clipped by 7 bases and J by 1 base; unmatched bases: 5.

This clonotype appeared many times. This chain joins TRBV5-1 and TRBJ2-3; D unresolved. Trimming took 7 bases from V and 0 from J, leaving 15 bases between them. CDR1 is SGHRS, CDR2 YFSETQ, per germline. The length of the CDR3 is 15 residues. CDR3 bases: TGCGCCAGCTCAAGAGGCCCTTATAGCACAGATACGCAGTATTTT. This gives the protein CASSRGPYSTDTQYF.

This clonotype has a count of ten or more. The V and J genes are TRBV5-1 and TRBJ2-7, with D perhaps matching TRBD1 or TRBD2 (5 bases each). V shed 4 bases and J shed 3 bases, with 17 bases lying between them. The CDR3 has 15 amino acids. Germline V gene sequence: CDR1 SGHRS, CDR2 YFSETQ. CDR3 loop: CASSRPGQENYEQYF. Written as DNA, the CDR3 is TGCGCCAGCAGCCGCCCGGGGCAGGAGAACTACGAGCAGTACTTC.

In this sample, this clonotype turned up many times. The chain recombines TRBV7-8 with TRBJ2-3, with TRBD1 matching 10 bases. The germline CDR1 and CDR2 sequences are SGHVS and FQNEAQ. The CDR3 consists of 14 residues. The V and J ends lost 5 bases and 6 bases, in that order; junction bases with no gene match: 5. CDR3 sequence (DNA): TGTGCCAGCAGCGCAGGGACAGGGGTCGATACGCAGTATTTT. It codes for CASSAGTGVDTQYF.

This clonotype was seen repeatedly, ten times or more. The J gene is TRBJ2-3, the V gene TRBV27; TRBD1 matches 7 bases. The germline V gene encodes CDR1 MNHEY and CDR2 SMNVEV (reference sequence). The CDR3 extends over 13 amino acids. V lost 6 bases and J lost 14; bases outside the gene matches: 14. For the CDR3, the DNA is TGTGCCAGCAGCGAAGACCGGGACAGTTCTGTGTATTTT. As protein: CASSEDRDSSVYF.

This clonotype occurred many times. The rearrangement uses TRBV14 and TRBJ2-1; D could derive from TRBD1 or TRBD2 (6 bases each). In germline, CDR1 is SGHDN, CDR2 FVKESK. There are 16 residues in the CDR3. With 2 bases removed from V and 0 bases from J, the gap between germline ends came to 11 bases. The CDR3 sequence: CASSQLQGGSYNEQFF. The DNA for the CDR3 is TGTGCCAGCAGCCAATTACAGGGAGGCTCCTACAATGAGCAGTTCTTC.

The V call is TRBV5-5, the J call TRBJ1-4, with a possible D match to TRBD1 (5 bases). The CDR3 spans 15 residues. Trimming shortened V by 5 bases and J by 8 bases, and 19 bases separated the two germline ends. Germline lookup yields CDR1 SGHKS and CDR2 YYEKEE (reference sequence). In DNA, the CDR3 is TGTGCCAGCAGACAGGAGCCGCCCTTTGACGAAAAACTGTTTTTT. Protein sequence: CASRQEPPFDEKLFF.

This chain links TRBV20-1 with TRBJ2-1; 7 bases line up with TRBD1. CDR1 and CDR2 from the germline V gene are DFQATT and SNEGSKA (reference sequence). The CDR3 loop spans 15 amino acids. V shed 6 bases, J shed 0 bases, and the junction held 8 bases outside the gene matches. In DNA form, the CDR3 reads TGCAGTGCCCGGGACAGATCGTTCTCCTACAATGAGCAGTTCTTC. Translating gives CSARDRSFSYNEQFF.

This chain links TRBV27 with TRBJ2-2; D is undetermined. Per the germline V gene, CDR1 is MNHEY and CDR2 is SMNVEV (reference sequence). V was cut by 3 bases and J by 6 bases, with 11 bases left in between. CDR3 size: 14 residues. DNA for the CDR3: TGTGCCAGCAGTTTTCTAGTCGGCGCCGGGGAGCTGTTTTTT. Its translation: CASSFLVGAGELFF.

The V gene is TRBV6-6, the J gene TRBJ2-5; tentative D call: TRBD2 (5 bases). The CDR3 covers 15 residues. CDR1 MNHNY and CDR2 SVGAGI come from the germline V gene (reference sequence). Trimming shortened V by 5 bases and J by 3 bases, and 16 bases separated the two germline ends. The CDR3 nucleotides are TGTGCCAGCAGTAATAAAGAGGACTTCGAAGAGACCCAGTACTTC. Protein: CASSNKEDFEETQYF.

The CDR3 loop is CATSRDGRVSSQETQYF. CDR3 nucleotides: TGTGCCACCAGCAGAGATGGGCGGGTATCGTCCCAAGAGACCCAGTACTTC. The chain uses TRBV15 and TRBJ2-5, with D tentatively TRBD2 (5 bases). The CDR3 length is 17 residues. Trimming took 0 bases from V and 1 from J, leaving 15 bases between them. The V gene's germline CDR1 is LNHNV and CDR2 YYDKDF (reference sequence).

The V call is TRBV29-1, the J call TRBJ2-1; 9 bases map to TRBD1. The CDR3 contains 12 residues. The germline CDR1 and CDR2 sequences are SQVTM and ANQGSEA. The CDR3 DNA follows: TGCAGGGCAACAGGGGGCCTGAATGAGCAGTTCTTC. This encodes CRATGGLNEQFF.

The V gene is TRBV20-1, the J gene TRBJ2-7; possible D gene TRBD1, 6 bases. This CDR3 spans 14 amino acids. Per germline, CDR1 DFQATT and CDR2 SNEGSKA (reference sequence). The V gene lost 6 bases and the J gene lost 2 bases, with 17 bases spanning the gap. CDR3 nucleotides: TGCAGTGCGGGGCCCGGACAGTTACCCTACGAGCAGTACTTC. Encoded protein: CSAGPGQLPYEQYF.

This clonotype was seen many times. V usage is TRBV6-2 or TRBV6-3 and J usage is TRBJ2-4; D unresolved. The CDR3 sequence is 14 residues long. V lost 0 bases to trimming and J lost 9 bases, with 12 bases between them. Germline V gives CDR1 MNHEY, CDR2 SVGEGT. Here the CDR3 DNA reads TGTGCCAGCAGTTACTCGATTGGGGTTAGCATTCAGTACTTC. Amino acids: CASSYSIGVSIQYF.

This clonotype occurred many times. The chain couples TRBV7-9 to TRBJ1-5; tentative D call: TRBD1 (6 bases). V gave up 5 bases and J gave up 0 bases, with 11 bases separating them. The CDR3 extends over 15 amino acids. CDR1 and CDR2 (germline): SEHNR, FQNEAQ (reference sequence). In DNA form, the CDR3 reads TGTGCCAGCAGCACGAGCAGGGGTAGCAATCAGCCCCAGCATTTT. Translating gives CASSTSRGSNQPQHF.

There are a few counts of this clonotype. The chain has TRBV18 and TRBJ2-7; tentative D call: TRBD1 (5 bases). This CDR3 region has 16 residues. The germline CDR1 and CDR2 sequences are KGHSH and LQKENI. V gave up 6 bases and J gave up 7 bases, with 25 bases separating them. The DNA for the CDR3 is TGTGCCAGCTCGCCAAACGCTGGGGCCTCCGCTGGGGAGCAGTACGTC. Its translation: CASSPNAGASAGEQYV.

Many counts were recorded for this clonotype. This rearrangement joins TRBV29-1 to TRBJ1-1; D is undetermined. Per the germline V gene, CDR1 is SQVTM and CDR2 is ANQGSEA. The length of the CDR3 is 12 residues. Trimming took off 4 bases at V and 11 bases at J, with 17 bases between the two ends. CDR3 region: CSVATFHLGAFF. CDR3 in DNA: TGCAGCGTTGCGACCTTCCACCTAGGCGCTTTCTTT.

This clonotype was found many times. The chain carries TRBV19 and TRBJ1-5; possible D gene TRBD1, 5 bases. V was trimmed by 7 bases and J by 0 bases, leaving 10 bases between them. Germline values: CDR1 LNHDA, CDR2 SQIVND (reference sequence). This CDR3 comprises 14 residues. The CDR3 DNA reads TGTGCCAGTAACTTCCAGGGTAGCAATCAGCCCCAGCATTTT. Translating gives CASNFQGSNQPQHF.